What follows are 30 T cell receptor beta chains derived from one specimen sequenced in a study of radiation and T cells in renal cell carcinoma. The repertoire was sequenced with immunoSEQ multiplex PCR; TCRdb's copy has only in-frame clones and lacks some. This table holds approximately 150,000 clones, roughly 85% found once. Specified time point: baseline pretreatment blood. As for treatment: 15 Gy SBRT to primary tumor, nephrectomy 4 weeks later. Here the sequenced sample was blood, taken from a patient whose treatment included radiotherapy and nephrectomy. Source of these receptors: a woman aged 50 to 65 with renal cell carcinoma.

The chain joins TRBV6-5 to TRBJ1-1, with D perhaps matching TRBD1 (5 bases). Trimming took 6 bases from V and 1 from J, leaving 12 bases between them. Germline CDR1 is MNHEY and CDR2 is SVGAGI. This CDR3 comprises 14 residues. CDR3 residues: CASSIGTENTEAFF. Here the CDR3 DNA reads TGTGCCAGCAGCATCGGGACGGAGAACACTGAAGCTTTCTTT.

This CDR3 is CASSSVAVPYNEQFF. The CDR3 DNA sequence: TGTGCCAGCAGCTCAGTAGCGGTACCCTACAATGAGCAGTTCTTC. The chain links TRBV7-2 to TRBJ2-1; possible D gene TRBD2, 6 bases. Per the germline V gene, CDR1 is SGHTA and CDR2 is FQGNSA. This CDR3 comprises 15 residues. The germline V and J ends were trimmed by 4 bases and 2 bases, with 12 bases remaining between them. The whole variable domain, remainder taken from reference TRBV7-2 and TRBJ2-1, is GAGVSQSPSNKVTEKGKDVELRCDPISGHTALYWYRQSLGQGLEFLIYFQGNSAPDKSGLPSDRFSAERTGGSVSTLTIQRTQQEDSAVYLCASSSVAVPYNEQFFGPGTRLTVL.

The sample holds a few counts of this clone. The sample holds other DNA sequences that translate to the same CDR3. The chain has TRBV7-2 and TRBJ2-2; 11 nucleotides line up with TRBD2. CDR1 and CDR2 from the germline V gene are SGHTA and FQGNSA. This CDR3 contains 14 residues. The V gene end was trimmed by 5 bases and the J gene end by 5 bases; junction bases not matched to a gene: 1. CDR3 region: CASSRTSGTGELFF. The CDR3 nucleotides are TGTGCCAGCAGCCGGACTAGCGGGACCGGGGAGCTGTTTTTT.

This chain uses TRBV14 with TRBJ2-7; TRBD2 might be the D (6 bases). The CDR3 has 17 amino acids. Trimming stripped 0 bases from V and 3 bases from J, with 18 bases between. CDR1 SGHDN and CDR2 FVKESK come from the germline V gene. This CDR3 reads CASSQDSRWLAIYEQYF. CDR3 DNA sequence: TGTGCCAGCAGCCAAGATAGTCGCTGGCTAGCGATCTACGAGCAGTACTTC.

The rearrangement uses TRBV13 and TRBJ2-7; 9 nucleotides match TRBD1. In germline, CDR1 is PRHDT, CDR2 FYEKMQ (reference sequence). CDR3 size: 16 residues. Trimming cost V 5 bases and J 0 bases; bases outside gene matches: 8. CDR3 in DNA: TGTGCCAGCAGCCACGGACAGGGGTCGAGCTCCTACGAGCAGTACTTC. This sequence encodes CASSHGQGSSSYEQYF. Full variable domain (rest looked up from reference TRBV13 and TRBJ2-7): AAGVIQSPRHLIKEKRETATLKCYPIPRHDTVYWYQQGPGQDPQFLISFYEKMQSDKGSIPDRFSAQQFSDYHSELNMSSLELGDSALYFCASSHGQGSSSYEQYFGPGTRLTVT.

The rearrangement uses TRBV19 and TRBJ1-6, with D unclear. The CDR3 is made up of 12 amino acids. Trimming took 4 bases from V and 13 from J, leaving 11 bases between them. The germline CDR1 and CDR2 sequences are LNHDA and SQIVND (reference sequence). This chain's CDR3 is CASSRLRVPLHF. The CDR3 DNA is TGTGCCAGTAGTAGGTTGAGGGTTCCCCTCCACTTT.

CDR3 coding DNA: TGTGCCAGCAGTTCCCAGGTGGCGGGGAGCGGCGAGACCCAGTACTTC. Its translation: CASSSQVAGSGETQYF. J is TRBJ2-5 and V is TRBV6-5, with D tentatively TRBD2 (6 bases). The CDR3 length is 16 residues. Per germline, CDR1 MNHEY and CDR2 SVGAGI. Trimming cost V 4 bases and J 5 bases, with 20 bases left between them.

This sequence joins TRBV4-2 and TRBJ2-7; 7 nucleotides match TRBD2. With V trimmed by 0 bases and J by 4 bases, 6 bases remained unmatched. The CDR3 runs to 15 residues. Germline loops: CDR1 LGHNA, CDR2 YNFKEQ. The CDR3 here is CASSQDAGDSYEQYF. DNA of the CDR3: TGTGCCAGCAGCCAAGATGCGGGAGACAGTTACGAGCAGTACTTC.

The chain employs TRBV5-1 and TRBJ1-1; tentatively, D is TRBD1 (6 bases). CDR1 and CDR2 (germline): SGHRS, YFSETQ. The CDR3 runs 13 residues. Trimming pared 4 bases from V and 1 base from J, leaving 8 bases between. The CDR3, as DNA: TGCGCCAGCAGCAGGGGACAGAACACTGAAGCTTTCTTT. Its protein is CASSRGQNTEAFF.

This chain joins TRBV30 and TRBJ1-4; no reliable D call. Germline CDR1 and CDR2: GTSNPN and SVGIG (reference sequence). The germline V and J ends were trimmed by 3 bases and 7 bases, with 12 bases remaining between them. The CDR3 is made up of 13 amino acids. CDR3 sequence reads: CAWRSGVGEKLFF. DNA for the CDR3: TGTGCCTGGAGATCCGGGGTTGGTGAAAAACTGTTTTTT.

The chain recombines TRBV9 with TRBJ2-3; D is tentatively TRBD1 or TRBD2 (5 bases each). The CDR3 loop spans 16 amino acids. V lost 0 bases to trimming and J lost 2 bases, with 13 bases between them. CDR1 and CDR2 from the germline V gene are SGDLS and YYNGEE. The CDR3 protein is CASSVGGTEITDTQYF. The CDR3 DNA sequence: TGTGCCAGCAGCGTAGGAGGGACCGAGATCACAGATACGCAGTATTTT.

The chain joins TRBV5-4 to TRBJ2-3; 12 nucleotides align to TRBD2. The CDR3 sequence is 18 residues long. The trim removed 7 bases at V and 2 bases at J, leaving 14 bases unmatched. Germline CDR1 is SGHNT and CDR2 is YYREEE (reference sequence). The CDR3 here is CASFKELAGGTTTDTQYF. In DNA, the CDR3 is TGTGCCAGCTTCAAGGAACTAGCGGGAGGTACAACCACAGATACGCAGTATTTT.

This sequence joins TRBV7-2 and TRBJ1-2, with 7 bases matching TRBD1. Germline V gene data show CDR1 as SGHTA and CDR2 as FQGNSA. The CDR3 spans 16 residues. V was clipped by 6 bases and J by 1 base; unmatched bases: 11. CDR3 DNA sequence: TGTGCCAGCAGGGAGGGACAGAACCTTTTTAACTATGGCTACACCTTC. It codes for CASREGQNLFNYGYTF.

This clone was seen just once. The chain links TRBV7-2 to TRBJ2-5; the D gene is possibly TRBD1 (6 bases). Per germline, CDR1 SGHTA and CDR2 FQGNSA. V lost 4 bases and J 2 bases, leaving 8 bases between the germline ends. This CDR3 is 13 amino acids long. CDR3 loop: CASSWTVQETQYF. The CDR3 DNA is TGTGCCAGCAGCTGGACAGTGCAAGAGACCCAGTACTTC.

The chain combines TRBV28 with TRBJ1-5; D gene unclear. CDR1 and CDR2 from the germline V gene are MDHEN and SYDVKM. Trimming removed 5 bases from V and 0 bases from J, with 8 bases in between. The length of the CDR3 is 14 residues. CDR3 DNA: TGTGCCAGCAGTCTCGTCAATAGCAATCAGCCCCAGCATTTT. It yields the protein CASSLVNSNQPQHF.

This chain links TRBV7-2 with TRBJ1-2; no clear D. Germline assignment: CDR1 SGHTA and CDR2 FQGNSA. V was cut by 5 bases and J by 5 bases, with 15 bases left in between. This CDR3 spans 14 amino acids. In nucleotides, the CDR3 is TGTGCCAGCAGCGCGAGCAGGATATCGTATGGCTACACCTTC. Translated, it gives CASSASRISYGYTF. The full variable domain, rest sourced from reference TRBV7-2 and TRBJ1-2, is GAGVSQSPSNKVTEKGKDVELRCDPISGHTALYWYRQSLGQGLEFLIYFQGNSAPDKSGLPSDRFSAERTGGSVSTLTIQRTQQEDSAVYLCASSASRISYGYTFGSGTRLTVV.

This clone occurred a few times. The CDR3, as DNA: TGTGCCAGCAGTGAACTAGCGGGAGCGGGGAATGAGCAGTTCTTC. Amino acids: CASSELAGAGNEQFF. The rearrangement uses TRBV6-4 and TRBJ2-1, with 11 bases fitting TRBD2. CDR3 length: 15 residues. Germline CDR1 MRHNA, CDR2 SNTAGT. V shed 3 bases and J 7 bases; nucleotides not matched to a gene: 5.

This clone appeared a few times. The chain couples TRBV6-6 to TRBJ1-1; D unresolved. Trimming cost V 8 bases and J 1 base, with 11 bases left between them. The CDR3 consists of 13 residues. Germline lookup yields CDR1 MNHNY and CDR2 SVGAGI (reference sequence). The CDR3 nucleotides read TGTGCCAGCGTTTTGCCGGGGAACACTGAAGCTTTCTTT. This translates into CASVLPGNTEAFF.

The V gene is TRBV7-9, the J gene TRBJ2-7; 7 bases fit TRBD1. From germline, CDR1 is SEHNR and CDR2 FQNEAQ (reference sequence). Unmatched junction bases numbered 3, after V lost 1 base and J lost 3 bases. This CDR3 spans 14 amino acids. CDR3 sequence: CASSLVWDSYEQYF. The CDR3 region has the DNA TGTGCCAGCAGCTTAGTGTGGGACAGCTACGAGCAGTACTTC.

The rearrangement links TRBV9 to TRBJ1-2; TRBD1 agrees at 7 bases. Germline V gene data show CDR1 as SGDLS and CDR2 as YYNGEE. V shed 3 bases, J shed 4 bases, and the junction held 6 bases outside the gene matches. The CDR3 spans 14 residues. In DNA form, the CDR3 reads TGTGCCAGCAGCGAGGGACAGTCGCCCTATGGCTACACCTTC. Residues: CASSEGQSPYGYTF.

This chain joins TRBV7-2 and TRBJ1-6; D is undetermined. Germline lookup yields CDR1 SGHTA and CDR2 FQGNSA. Trimming took 0 bases from V and 0 from J, leaving 12 bases between them. This CDR3 contains 18 residues. CDR3 nucleotides: TGTGCCAGCAGCTTAGCAGGGAGCCTGAGCTCCTATAATTCACCCCTCCACTTT. This encodes CASSLAGSLSSYNSPLHF.

The genes are TRBV9 and TRBJ2-5; 9 nucleotides agree with TRBD2. This CDR3 has 16 residues. CDR1 is SGDLS, CDR2 YYNGEE, per germline. Germline trimming cut 4 bases from V and 2 bases from J; bases unmatched to any gene: 9. This CDR3 is CASSPSPLAGQETQYF. For the CDR3, the DNA is TGTGCCAGCAGCCCTTCCCCCCTAGCGGGGCAAGAGACCCAGTACTTC.

CDR3 bases: TGTGCCAGCAGCCTAACTAGCGGGAGGCAGTACGAGCAGTACTTC. Its protein product is CASSLTSGRQYEQYF. This chain connects TRBV9 to TRBJ2-7; 12 positions agree with TRBD2. The CDR3 covers 15 residues. Germline V gives CDR1 SGDLS, CDR2 YYNGEE. Trimming removed 4 bases from V and 4 bases from J; junction bases left unmatched: 6.

The chain employs TRBV21-1 and TRBJ2-6; the table's TRBD1 call for D was not verified on the DNA. TRBV21-1 is a recognized pseudogene. The CDR3 runs 18 residues. CDR3 protein: CASSKDGQESSGANVLTF. In DNA, the CDR3 is TGTGCCAGCAGCAAAGACGGACAGGAGTCCTCTGGGGCCAACGTCCTGACTTTC.

This clone was picked up one time. V and J are TRBV5-6 and TRBJ1-1, with D maybe TRBD1 (6 bases). Looked up from germline, CDR1 is SGHDT and CDR2 is YYEEEE. The CDR3 spans 15 residues. V was cut by 2 bases and J by 7 bases, with 18 bases left in between. For the CDR3, the DNA is TGTGCCAGCAGCTTTTCGGGACACCCCGTTGGTGAAGCTTTCTTT. Translating gives CASSFSGHPVGEAFF.

Only a few counts were recorded for this clone. This chain connects TRBV2 to TRBJ2-5; D is uncertain. Per germline, CDR1 SNHLY and CDR2 FYNNEI. V was trimmed by 4 bases and J by 5 bases, leaving 14 bases between them. CDR3 length: 14 amino acids. Here the CDR3 reads CASSGPPLYETQYF. The CDR3 nucleotides are TGTGCCAGCAGTGGCCCCCCCCTATACGAGACCCAGTACTTC.

The V call is TRBV6-5, the J call TRBJ2-7; TRBD1 aligns across 10 bases. V shed 6 bases, J shed 7 bases, and the junction held 6 bases outside the gene matches. This CDR3 has 13 amino acids. From germline, CDR1 is MNHEY and CDR2 SVGAGI. The CDR3 here is CASSRQGAEEQYF. Here the CDR3 DNA reads TGTGCCAGCAGCCGACAGGGGGCGGAGGAGCAGTACTTC.

The rearrangement links TRBV4-3 to TRBJ2-7; D unclear. The CDR3 covers 13 residues. Germline loops: CDR1 LGHNA, CDR2 YSLEER. The germline V and J ends were trimmed by 4 bases and 1 base, with 8 bases remaining between them. The CDR3 region has the DNA TGCGCCAGCAGCCTTGTAAGGTCCTACGAGCAGTACTTC. Amino acids: CASSLVRSYEQYF.

The chain is built from TRBV15 and TRBJ2-5; 9 positions match TRBD2. The V gene's germline CDR1 is LNHNV and CDR2 YYDKDF (reference sequence). This CDR3 is built from 16 residues. V was pared by 5 bases and J by 4 bases, with 11 bases of the junction left unmatched. DNA of the CDR3: TGTGCCACCAGCGGGGGGACTAGCCAACGGGGAGAGACCCAGTACTTC. As protein: CATSGGTSQRGETQYF.

This clone was counted once. The V call is TRBV19, the J call TRBJ1-2; no firm D call. The CDR3 totals 13 residues. From germline, CDR1 is LNHDA and CDR2 SQIVND (reference sequence). Trimming left V 3 bases short and J 8 bases short, with 13 bases between. The CDR3 region has the DNA TGTGCCAGTAGTATCGGCAGGACGAAAGGCTACACCTTC. The encoded protein is CASSIGRTKGYTF. Full variable domain (outside the CDR3, taken from reference TRBV19 and TRBJ1-2): DGGITQSPKYLFRKEGQNVTLSCEQNLNHDAMYWYRQDPGQGLRLIYYSQIVNDFQKGDIAEGYSVSREKKESFPLTVTSAQKNPTAFYLCASSIGRTKGYTFGSGTRLTVV.